Sequencing of this T cell receptor (beta chain) was carried out in a study of neoadjuvant nivolumab and ipilimumab in lung cancer. General study findings and limits: Higher pretherapy blood TCR richness went with higher resected-tumor richness.

The method was immunoSEQ multiplex PCR; TCRdb's version includes in-frame clones alone and lacks a portion of them. The sample carries about 27,000 clones, 76% recorded once. The CDR3 has 17 amino acids. Germline V gene lookup returns CDR1 SGHNT and CDR2 YYREEE (reference sequence). Trimming left V 4 bases short and J 1 base short, with 17 bases between. As concerns this clone: Its specificity is unknown.

Source: tumor tissue, taken after neoadjuvant nivolumab, alone or with ipilimumab, at or shortly before surgery. This sequence was found in an adult with non-small cell lung cancer. This chain uses TRBV5-4 with TRBJ2-2; TRBD1 is a possible D gene (6 bases). CDR3 loop: CASSRVGAAQNTGELFF. The CDR3 DNA is TGTGCCAGCAGCCGAGTGGGGGCAGCTCAGAACACCGGGGAGCTGTTTTTT.